This T cell receptor beta chain was recovered during a study of shared clonotypes between healthy human individuals. Study observations and caveats: The sharing of approximately 5.1% of naive CD4 clonotypes was seen across a few donors. In general, naive subsets displayed greater estimated richness than memory subsets did.

About this clone itself: The antigen is undetermined.

The assay was immunoSEQ multiplex PCR, and TCRdb's table has in-frame clones only and misses some. This repertoire shows 600,000 to 700,000 clones, around 73% found once; its top ten account for around 1.8%. Only Caucasian adults living in Nashville, Tennessee made up the donor group. From CD4+ cells came CD45RA+ naive and CD45RA-negative memory subsets. Sequenced sample: memory CD4+ T cells sorted from blood. Indicated subset: CD45RA-negative fraction. The source is a woman younger than 45 in good health.

CDR3 DNA sequence: TGTGCCAGTAGTATCGGACAGGGTTTCACTGAAGCTTTCTTT. This gives the protein CASSIGQGFTEAFF. This chain uses TRBV19 with TRBJ1-1, with 8 positions matching TRBD1. Looked up from germline, CDR1 is LNHDA and CDR2 is SQIVND (reference sequence). Losses at the gene ends were 3 bases for V and 4 bases for J; bases not matched to a gene: 4. This CDR3 is 14 amino acids long.